The sequence of this T cell receptor (beta chain) was determined in a study of blood T cell repertoires in COVID-19. Overall study context: Sites in the United States, Italy and Spain provided acute and convalescent COVID-19 samples.

Under the authors' procedure: Amplified reference gene primers provided the basis for estimating nucleated cell counts. Assay: immunoSEQ multiplex PCR; the TCRdb copy retains only in-frame clones and omits some. That table supplies the V and J calls and clone size; D and trimming were determined from the DNA. The data contain approximately 97,000 clones, 70% to 90% of them seen just once; the ten biggest clones take up 2% to 2.5%. In germline, CDR1 is SNHLY, CDR2 FYNNEI. The CDR3 has 15 amino acids. Trimming left V 5 bases short and J 5 bases short, with 13 bases between. The sample was peripheral blood. The clonotype was recovered from a man in his fifties or sixties with active COVID-19. The chain is built from TRBV2 and TRBJ1-6; D is unresolved. In DNA form, the CDR3 reads TGTGCCAGCAGTCCCGCGGGAGGAAATAATTCACCCCTCCACTTT. Translated, it gives CASSPAGGNNSPLHF.